The source of this T cell receptor beta chain is a study of molecular identifiers for immune sequencing clone quantification (dated by TCRdb to the late 2010s). In terms of the full investigation: For a replicate experiment, the RNA from either 20,000 or 100,000 naive CD8 T cells was divided into five aliquots, and four of those aliquots went on to sequencing. This methods study used CD8 T cells to benchmark TCR RNA copy counting and molecular-identifier clustering-based TCR repertoire sequencing (MIDCIRS). Results the study describes overall, beyond this receptor: In CMV-specific effector cells, clones with more than 20 RNA copies accounted for over 99% of molecules, whereas in naive cells such clones accounted for under 1%. Modeling gave about three recovered TCR RNA copies per cell versus around 10 by digital PCR, implying approximately 30% capture efficiency. Naive libraries contained spiked-in Jurkat TCR RNA (10 copies' worth), which is not part of the donor repertoire. Highly expanded clone sizes could be underestimated because identical TCR molecules may share a barcode. Spiked-in Jurkat TCR RNA equivalent to a single cell was reported to be detectable even among one million naive CD8 T cells. Without barcode sub-clustering, chimeric consensus sequences inflated TCR diversity; chimeras reached as high as 47%.

The method was PCR. The instrument given in TCRdb is Illumina HiSeq 4000. Preparation of bulk TCR libraries followed a previously described approach, with the TCR primers listed in Table S5. Purification of total RNA was performed with the Qiagen AllPrep DNA/RNA kit. Before analysis, reads from multiple sequencing runs of the same library were pooled. Turning to the authors' computational methods: Reads were retained only if their TCR constant sequence matched exactly, and those retained reads were trimmed to 150 nt and grouped according to their 12-nt molecular barcodes. Reads in each barcode group were sub-clustered using a 15% Levenshtein threshold, and a quality-weighted consensus sequence was built for each RNA molecule. Non-functional sequences were removed, as were lower-count sequences one edit away from another. Based on fitting two negative binomial distributions, any barcode sub-cluster with under 20% of the maximum read count was discarded. TCRdb handled the public reads itself, with Q25 trimming in fastp and clone calling in MiXCR, and kept productive beta chains. Rows are unified per CDR3 protein, each entry keeping the most common DNA and genes. TCRdb, rather than the study authors, made the V and J calls. This sample lists approximately 500,000 distinct CDR3 sequences; around 21% were detected once. The ten top clones hold more than 0.8% of the sample.

Naive CD8 T cell libraries were made from about 20,000 to 1,000,000 sorted cells using 10%, 30% or 50% of purified RNA. On a BD FACSAria II, naive CD8 T cells were FACS-sorted as CD8+CD4-CCR7+CD45RA+ and collected into RLT Plus buffer. To test detection sensitivity, Jurkat RNA equivalent to about eleven TCR copies was spiked into samples of roughly 17,000-1,000,000 naive CD8 T cells. Enrichment of CD8 T cells was performed with RosetteSep CD8+ T Cell Enrichment Cocktail and Ficoll-Paque, after which ACK red cell lysis was carried out. Unmatched junction bases come to 15, with V trimmed by 6 bases and J by 4 bases. Including cysteine and phenylalanine, the CDR3 has 19 amino acids. Only the CDR3 region is kept as DNA, spanning 57 bases read in frame from base 1. This clonotype was counted between two and nine times. No antigen is known for it. The record has no base qualities; no much larger clone is one base away.

The source is a human donor in good health. Some libraries in this study had Jurkat cell RNA spiked in. Recombination connected TRBV12-3 or TRBV12-4 to TRBJ2-5; TRBD2 lines up with 15 middle nucleotides. The sample was naive CD8+ T cells from blood, with Jurkat cell RNA spiked in. The cell subset or site label, read with the paper, signifies: FACS-sorted CD8+CD4-CCR7+CD45RA+ naive T cells. The DNA sequence is given as TGTGCCAGCAGCCCTCTTTCGTCCGGGACTAGCGGGGGGCGAGAGACCCAGTACTTC. Protein translation: CASSPLSSGTSGGRETQYF.